A single sample is the source of the 16 T cell receptor beta chains below, sequenced in a study of blood T cell repertoires in COVID-19. Only in-frame clones appear in the TCRdb table, and some are missing; sequencing was by immunoSEQ multiplex PCR. The sample has about 230,000 clones; 87% are singletons. The sequenced sample was peripheral blood. Source of these receptors: a woman aged 18-35 years who had recovered from COVID-19.

The V gene is TRBV25-1, the J gene TRBJ2-1; TRBD2 aligns across 8 bases. The CDR3 is 15 amino acids. V gave up 2 bases and J gave up 9 bases; unmatched junction bases: 9. From germline, CDR1 is MGHDK and CDR2 SYGVNS. The CDR3 loop is CASSEGWGTSGEQFF. DNA of the CDR3: TGTGCCAGCAGTGAAGGGTGGGGGACTAGTGGTGAGCAGTTCTTC.

This chain joins TRBV25-1 and TRBJ2-5; 9 bases are shared with TRBD2. Germline assignment: CDR1 MGHDK and CDR2 SYGVNS. V lost 4 bases, J lost 6 bases, and 12 bases stayed unmatched. The CDR3 is 16 amino acids. CDR3 protein: CASSGRDLAGVKTQYF. The CDR3 nucleotides are TGTGCCAGCAGTGGCCGGGATTTAGCGGGAGTGAAGACCCAGTACTTC. The full variable domain, completed using reference TRBV25-1 and TRBJ2-5, is EADIYQTPRYLVIGTGKKITLECSQTMGHDKMYWYQQDPGMELHLIHYSYGVNSTEKGDLSSESTVSRIRTEHFPLTLESARPSHTSQYLCASSGRDLAGVKTQYFGPGTRLLVL.

The gene calls are TRBV5-6 and TRBJ1-3, with a weak D call TRBD1 (5 bases). Germline V gene data show CDR1 as SGHDT and CDR2 as YYEEEE. V lost 3 bases and J 1 base, leaving 5 bases between the germline ends. This CDR3 spans 13 amino acids. The CDR3 sequence: CASSYRSGNTIYF. The CDR3 DNA reads TGTGCCAGCAGCTACAGGTCTGGAAACACCATATATTTT.

The rearrangement joins TRBV19 to TRBJ2-1; D is ambiguous. The CDR3 has 18 residues. V lost 1 base and J 2 bases, leaving 18 bases between the germline ends. From germline, CDR1 is LNHDA and CDR2 SQIVND (reference sequence). CDR3 residues: CASSIVSATVSPYNEQFF. CDR3 nucleotide sequence: TGTGCCAGTAGTATAGTTAGTGCAACGGTTTCTCCCTACAATGAGCAGTTCTTC.

The V call is TRBV19, the J call TRBJ1-3; 8 nucleotides agree with TRBD1. The CDR3 sequence is 14 residues long. V lost 10 bases, J lost 4 bases, and 9 bases stayed unmatched. Germline V lookup: CDR1 LNHDA, CDR2 SQIVND (reference sequence). CDR3 DNA sequence: TGTGCCACCACCGACAGGGGAAGGGGAAACACCATATATTTT. The encoded protein is CATTDRGRGNTIYF.

The chain has TRBV5-1 and TRBJ1-1, with 11 bases lining up with TRBD1. The CDR3 contains 15 residues. V lost 5 bases to trimming and J lost 5 bases; unmatched junction nucleotides: 8. Germline V CDR1 and CDR2: SGHRS, YFSETQ. CDR3 protein: CASRDGTGGETEAFF. The CDR3 coding sequence is TGCGCCAGCAGAGATGGGACAGGGGGTGAGACTGAAGCTTTCTTT. Full variable domain (rest looked up from reference TRBV5-1 and TRBJ1-1): KAGVTQTPRYLIKTRGQQVTLSCSPISGHRSVSWYQQTPGQGLQFLFEYFSETQRNKGNFPGRFSGRQFSNSRSEMNVSTLELGDSALYLCASRDGTGGETEAFFGQGTRLTVV.

V gene TRBV2 combines with J gene TRBJ2-3; D gene ambiguous. The germline V gene has CDR1 SNHLY and CDR2 FYNNEI. The CDR3 is made up of 14 amino acids. The V gene lost 6 bases and the J gene lost 2 bases, with 12 bases spanning the gap. The CDR3: CASSAAGLTDTQYF. CDR3 in DNA: TGTGCCAGCAGCGCGGCTGGTCTCACAGATACGCAGTATTTT.

This chain joins TRBV7-7 and TRBJ2-1, with TRBD2 identical over 12 bases. Germline CDR1 and CDR2: SSHAT and FNYEAQ (reference sequence). The V gene end was trimmed by 3 bases and the J gene end by 7 bases; junction bases not matched to a gene: 10. The CDR3 loop spans 17 amino acids. The CDR3 DNA is TGTGCCAGCAGCTTTCTAGCGGGAGGGCCAGGGGAGAATGAGCAGTTCTTC. Protein: CASSFLAGGPGENEQFF. The full variable domain, rest sourced from reference TRBV7-7 and TRBJ2-1, is GAGVSQSPRYKVTKRGQDVTLRCDPISSHATLYWYQQALGQGPEFLTYFNYEAQPDKSGLPSDRFSAERPEGSISTLTIQRTEQRDSAMYRCASSFLAGGPGENEQFFGPGTRLTVL.

The chain combines TRBV19 with TRBJ2-7, with D hard to call. This CDR3 has 15 residues. From germline, CDR1 is LNHDA and CDR2 SQIVND (reference sequence). Trimming stripped 5 bases from V and 2 bases from J, with 16 bases between. The CDR3 DNA follows: TGTGCCAGTAGTTTGACCCCCCAACGGGCCTACGAGCAGTACTTC. This encodes CASSLTPQRAYEQYF.

Only one count was recorded for this clone. The gene calls are TRBV11-3 and TRBJ2-3, with D possibly being TRBD2 (5 bases). The CDR3 is 21 amino acids. The V end lost 0 bases, the J end lost 1 base, and 26 bases lay between the germline ends. Looked up from germline, CDR1 is SGHNT and CDR2 is YENEEA. The CDR3 is CASSLEVLFALRRSRTDTQYF. The CDR3 bases are TGTGCCAGCAGCTTAGAAGTACTTTTTGCGTTGCGGAGGTCCCGCACAGATACGCAGTATTTT.

This chain joins TRBV2 and TRBJ1-6; TRBD1 aligns across 8 bases. The CDR3 covers 14 residues. Trimming cost V 6 bases and J 10 bases; bases outside gene matches: 8. Per the germline V gene, CDR1 is SNHLY and CDR2 is FYNNEI. As DNA, the CDR3 is TGTGCCAGCAGCCCACAGGGGGTTATGTCACCCCTCCACTTT. Residues: CASSPQGVMSPLHF.

This chain links TRBV7-2 with TRBJ1-2, with 9 bases lining up with TRBD1. Unmatched junction bases numbered 18, after V lost 5 bases and J lost 8 bases. This CDR3 has 17 residues. CDR1 is SGHTA and CDR2 is FQGNSA in the germline V gene. The CDR3 DNA sequence: TGTGCCAGCAGCCCCGACATTGGACAGGGGCAGAGGGGAGGCTACACCTTC. This sequence encodes CASSPDIGQGQRGGYTF. Drawing the rest from reference TRBV7-2 and TRBJ1-2, the complete variable domain is GAGVSQSPSNKVTEKGKDVELRCDPISGHTALYWYRQSLGQGLEFLIYFQGNSAPDKSGLPSDRFSAERTGGSVSTLTIQRTQQEDSAVYLCASSPDIGQGQRGGYTFGSGTRLTVV.

The V gene is TRBV9, the J gene TRBJ2-5; 11 nucleotides align to TRBD2. Germline CDR1 SGDLS, CDR2 YYNGEE. This CDR3 is built from 15 residues. The V gene end was trimmed by 7 bases and the J gene end by 4 bases; junction bases not matched to a gene: 9. DNA for the CDR3: TGTGCCAGCTCTATAGCGGGAGGGAACAGAGAGACCCAGTACTTC. This gives the protein CASSIAGGNRETQYF.

The table lists this clone with a few counts. V is TRBV5-6 and J is TRBJ1-5, with a tentative D call TRBD1 (5 bases). Trimming removed 4 bases at V and 1 base at J, with 9 bases between. The CDR3 runs 14 residues. Germline lookup yields CDR1 SGHDT and CDR2 YYEEEE. The CDR3 protein is CASSQRGSNQPQHF. DNA of the CDR3: TGTGCCAGCAGCCAACGGGGGAGCAATCAGCCCCAGCATTTT.

This clone has just a few counts. V usage is TRBV6-5 and J usage is TRBJ2-7; 7 bases fit TRBD2. This CDR3 is built from 15 residues. Germline CDR1 and CDR2: MNHEY and SVGAGI. After removal of 0 bases from V and 7 bases from J, the junction contained 9 bases not matched to a gene. CDR3 region: CASSYSGGRAQEQYF. DNA of the CDR3: TGTGCCAGCAGTTACTCTGGAGGGAGGGCCCAAGAGCAGTACTTC.

The chain links TRBV3-1 (or the pseudogene TRBV3-2) to TRBJ2-7; a possible D gene is TRBD1 (6 bases). This CDR3 has 17 amino acids. In germline, CDR1 is LGHDT, CDR2 YNNKEL (reference sequence). Trimming cost V 0 bases and J 5 bases, with 20 bases left between them. The DNA for the CDR3 is TGTGCCAGCAGCCAAGATTTCTACAGGGAAAGGACGGACGAGCAGTACTTC. Translated: CASSQDFYRERTDEQYF.